Listed here are 8 T cell receptor beta chains from one sample, sequenced in a study of beta chain features in type 1 diabetes. Expressed TCRB transcripts got sequenced, as all isolated RNA was reverse transcribed. Profiled with immunoSEQ multiplex PCR; TCRdb holds only in-frame clones, not every one. The sample shows just over 450,000 clones, about 32% of them seen only once. Sequenced: naive CD4+ T cells from blood. The receptors were gathered from a man between 18 and 29 years old in good health.

The V and J genes are TRBV7-6 and TRBJ2-7, with 11 bases fitting TRBD2. The trim removed 1 base at V and 0 bases at J, leaving 2 bases unmatched. The CDR3 has 16 residues. CDR1 is SGHVS, CDR2 FNYEAQ, per germline. In nucleotides, the CDR3 is TGTGCCAGCAGCTTAGGGCTAGCGGGAGGCTCCTACGAGCAGTACTTC. Encoded protein: CASSLGLAGGSYEQYF.

The rearrangement joins TRBV2 to TRBJ2-1; D gene uncertain. V lost 5 bases and J 8 bases, leaving 7 bases between the germline ends. The CDR3 is 11 residues long. Germline loops: CDR1 SNHLY, CDR2 FYNNEI. The CDR3: CASSQWDEQFF. The CDR3 DNA is TGTGCCAGCAGTCAGTGGGATGAGCAGTTCTTC.

In this sample, this clone turned up a few times. The chain links TRBV29-1 to TRBJ2-1; 11 bases fit TRBD2. The CDR3 consists of 15 residues. Trimming took 7 bases from V and 2 from J; bases not matched to a gene: 7. Germline lookup yields CDR1 SQVTM and CDR2 ANQGSEA. The CDR3 DNA reads TGCAGCGGGAGAGGACTAGCGGGCGCCTACAATGAGCAGTTCTTC. As protein: CSGRGLAGAYNEQFF.

This chain joins TRBV27 and TRBJ2-7; 12 nucleotides line up with TRBD2. Germline CDR1 reads MNHEY; CDR2 reads SMNVEV (reference sequence). V trimming: 6 bases; J trimming: 0 bases; junction bases outside the gene matches: 3. The CDR3 covers 15 residues. The CDR3 DNA sequence: TGTGCCAGCAGGCTAGCGGGAGGGAGCTCCTACGAGCAGTACTTC. Translation gives CASRLAGGSSYEQYF.

This rearrangement joins TRBV6-1 to TRBJ2-7; D may match TRBD1 or TRBD2 (7 bases each). The V gene lost 6 bases and the J gene lost 1 base, with 13 bases spanning the gap. The CDR3 contains 14 residues. Germline assignment: CDR1 MNHNS and CDR2 SASEGT. The CDR3 region has the DNA TGTGCCAGCAGGAGGGAGGGACAGTCCTACGAGCAGTACTTC. Its protein is CASRREGQSYEQYF.

The chain recombines TRBV19 with TRBJ1-1; D uncertain. Trimming took off 5 bases at V and 2 bases at J, with 6 bases between the two ends. The CDR3 spans 12 residues. The germline CDR1 and CDR2 sequences are LNHDA and SQIVND (reference sequence). CDR3 region: CASSLPNTEAFF. DNA of the CDR3: TGTGCCAGTAGTCTCCCTAACACTGAAGCTTTCTTT.

V is TRBV9 and J is TRBJ2-7; 8 bases line up with TRBD1. Germline-derived CDR1 and CDR2 are SGDLS and YYNGEE. This CDR3 is 16 amino acids long. The trim removed 4 bases at V and 5 bases at J, leaving 14 bases unmatched. The CDR3 nucleotides are TGTGCCAGCAGCCCCCAAGGAGGGACAGGTTCCCACGAGCAGTACTTC. It codes for CASSPQGGTGSHEQYF.

The chain is built from TRBV4-3 and TRBJ2-3; possibly TRBD2 for D (6 bases). The CDR3 runs 16 residues. The V gene's germline CDR1 is LGHNA and CDR2 YSLEER. V was clipped by 3 bases and J by 2 bases, with 15 bases between them. The CDR3, as DNA: TGCGCCAGCAGCCACGGGACTCCCGGGTCCACAGATACGCAGTATTTT. This codes for CASSHGTPGSTDTQYF.